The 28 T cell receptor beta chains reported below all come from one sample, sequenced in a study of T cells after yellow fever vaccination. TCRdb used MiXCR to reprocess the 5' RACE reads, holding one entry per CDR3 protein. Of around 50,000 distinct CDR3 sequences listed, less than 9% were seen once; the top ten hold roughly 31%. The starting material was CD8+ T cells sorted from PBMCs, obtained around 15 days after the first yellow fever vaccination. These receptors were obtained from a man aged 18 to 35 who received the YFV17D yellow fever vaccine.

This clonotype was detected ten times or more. This CDR3 reads CASSTGTIYEQYF. The DNA of the CDR3 is TGTGCCAGCAGTACCGGGACAATCTACGAGCAGTACTTC. V and J are TRBV27 and TRBJ2-7, with D perhaps matching TRBD1 (6 bases). The CDR3 is 13 residues long. Germline V gene data show CDR1 as MNHEY and CDR2 as SMNVEV (reference sequence). V gave up 5 bases and J gave up 3 bases, with 11 bases separating them.

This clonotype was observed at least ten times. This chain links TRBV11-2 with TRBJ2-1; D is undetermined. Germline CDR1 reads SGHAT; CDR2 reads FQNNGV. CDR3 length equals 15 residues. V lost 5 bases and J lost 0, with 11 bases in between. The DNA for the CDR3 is TGTGCCAGCAGCGGGCAATGGAGCTCCTACAATGAGCAGTTCTTC. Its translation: CASSGQWSSYNEQFF.

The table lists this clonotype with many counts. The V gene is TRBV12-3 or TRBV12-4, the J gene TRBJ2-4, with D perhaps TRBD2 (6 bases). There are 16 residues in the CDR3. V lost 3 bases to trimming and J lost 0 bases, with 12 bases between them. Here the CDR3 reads CASSFSGDLAKNIQYF. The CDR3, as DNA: TGTGCCAGCAGTTTTTCGGGGGACTTAGCCAAAAACATTCAGTACTTC.

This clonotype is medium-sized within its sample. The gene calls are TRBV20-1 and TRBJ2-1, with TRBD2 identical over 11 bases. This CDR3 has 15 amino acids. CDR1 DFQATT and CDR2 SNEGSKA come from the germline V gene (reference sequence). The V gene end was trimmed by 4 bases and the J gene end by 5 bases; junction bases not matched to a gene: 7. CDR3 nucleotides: TGCAGTGCTACCATAGCGGGGGGGAACAACAATGAGCAGTTCTTC. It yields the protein CSATIAGGNNNEQFF.

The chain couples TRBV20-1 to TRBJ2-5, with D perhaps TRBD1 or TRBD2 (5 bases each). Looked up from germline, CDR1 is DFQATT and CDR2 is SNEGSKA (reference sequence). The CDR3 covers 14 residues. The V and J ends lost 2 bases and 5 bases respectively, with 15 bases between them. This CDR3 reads CSARFGTPRETQYF. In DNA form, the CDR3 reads TGCAGTGCTAGATTCGGGACCCCTCGGGAGACCCAGTACTTC.

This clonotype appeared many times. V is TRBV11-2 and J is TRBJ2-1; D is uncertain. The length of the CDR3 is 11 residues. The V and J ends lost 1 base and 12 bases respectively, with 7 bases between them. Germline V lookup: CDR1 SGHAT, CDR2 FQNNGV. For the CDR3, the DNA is TGTGCCAGCAGCTTAGCTCAGGTGCAGTTCTTC. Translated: CASSLAQVQFF.

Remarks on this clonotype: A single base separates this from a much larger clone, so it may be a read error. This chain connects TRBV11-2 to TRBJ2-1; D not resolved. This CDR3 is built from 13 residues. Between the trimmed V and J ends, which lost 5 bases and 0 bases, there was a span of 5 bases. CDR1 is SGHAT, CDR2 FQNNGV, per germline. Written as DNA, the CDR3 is TGTGCCAGCAGCGTAATCTCCTACAATGAGCAGTTCTTC. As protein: CASSVISYNEQFF.

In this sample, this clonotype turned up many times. DNA of the CDR3: TGCAGTGCTAGGGAACCTACTGGAAACACCATATATTTT. This sequence encodes CSAREPTGNTIYF. J is TRBJ1-3 and V is TRBV20-1; D unresolved. V was clipped by 3 bases and J by 2 bases, with 8 bases between them. The V gene's germline CDR1 is DFQATT and CDR2 SNEGSKA (reference sequence). This CDR3 has 13 amino acids.

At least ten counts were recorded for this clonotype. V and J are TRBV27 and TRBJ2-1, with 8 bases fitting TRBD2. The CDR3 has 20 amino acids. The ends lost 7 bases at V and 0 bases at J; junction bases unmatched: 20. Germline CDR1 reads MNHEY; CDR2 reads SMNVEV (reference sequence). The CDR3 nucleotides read TGTGCCAGCATAGGCGGGGCGGGGGGCTCATCCATTAGCTCCTACAATGAGCAGTTCTTC. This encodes CASIGGAGGSSISSYNEQFF.

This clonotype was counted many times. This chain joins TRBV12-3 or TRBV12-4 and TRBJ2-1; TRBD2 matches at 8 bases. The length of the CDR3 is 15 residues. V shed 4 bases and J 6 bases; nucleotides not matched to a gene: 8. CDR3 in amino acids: CASSWTSLLSNEQFF. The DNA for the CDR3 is TGTGCCAGCAGTTGGACTAGCCTTCTTTCCAATGAGCAGTTCTTC.

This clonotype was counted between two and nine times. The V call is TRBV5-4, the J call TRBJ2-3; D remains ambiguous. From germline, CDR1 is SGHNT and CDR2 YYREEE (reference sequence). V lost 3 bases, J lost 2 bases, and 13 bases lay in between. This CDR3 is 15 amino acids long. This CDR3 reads CASSSGTVPTDTQYF. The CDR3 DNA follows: TGTGCCAGCAGCTCAGGCACCGTACCCACAGATACGCAGTATTTT.

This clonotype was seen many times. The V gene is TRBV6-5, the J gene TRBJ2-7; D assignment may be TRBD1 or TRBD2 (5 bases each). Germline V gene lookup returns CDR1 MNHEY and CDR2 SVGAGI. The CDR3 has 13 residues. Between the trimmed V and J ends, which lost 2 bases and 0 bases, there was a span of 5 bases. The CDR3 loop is CASSYGGSYEQYF. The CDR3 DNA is TGTGCCAGCAGTTACGGGGGCTCCTACGAGCAGTACTTC.

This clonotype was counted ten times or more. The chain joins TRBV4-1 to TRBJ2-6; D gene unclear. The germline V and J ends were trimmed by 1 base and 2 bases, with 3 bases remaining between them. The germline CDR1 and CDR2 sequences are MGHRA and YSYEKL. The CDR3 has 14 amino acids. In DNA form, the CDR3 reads TGCGCCAGCAGCCAAGTTGCTGGGGCCAACGTCCTGACTTTC. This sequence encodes CASSQVAGANVLTF.

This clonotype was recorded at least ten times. CDR3 DNA: TGTGCCAGCAGCCAAGATGTCGCGGGGGCCACTGAAGCTTTCTTT. Amino acid sequence: CASSQDVAGATEAFF. The J gene is TRBJ1-1, the V gene TRBV4-2, with D possibly TRBD1 on 6 matching bases. The CDR3 is made up of 15 amino acids. The V end was cut by 0 bases, the J end by 4 bases, with 12 bases between. The germline gives CDR1 LGHNA, CDR2 YNFKEQ.

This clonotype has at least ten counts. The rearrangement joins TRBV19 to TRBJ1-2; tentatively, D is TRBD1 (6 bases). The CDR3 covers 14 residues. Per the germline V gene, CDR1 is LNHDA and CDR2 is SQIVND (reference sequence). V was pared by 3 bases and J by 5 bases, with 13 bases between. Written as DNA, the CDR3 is TGTGCCAGTAGTATCGGGGCCACAGGGTATGGCTACACCTTC. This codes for CASSIGATGYGYTF.

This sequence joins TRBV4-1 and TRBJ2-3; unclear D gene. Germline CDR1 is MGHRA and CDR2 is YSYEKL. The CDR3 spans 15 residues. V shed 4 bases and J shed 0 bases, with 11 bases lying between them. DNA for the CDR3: TGCGCCAGCAGCCCAAGGTGGGTCAGCACAGATACGCAGTATTTT. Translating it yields CASSPRWVSTDTQYF.

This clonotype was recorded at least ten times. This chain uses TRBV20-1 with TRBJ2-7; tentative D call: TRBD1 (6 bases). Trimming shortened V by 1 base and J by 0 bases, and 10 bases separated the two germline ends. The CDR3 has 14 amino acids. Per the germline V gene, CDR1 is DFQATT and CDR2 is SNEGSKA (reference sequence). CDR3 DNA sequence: TGCAGTGCTAGAGGGGGACAAAGCTCCTACGAGCAGTACGTC. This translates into CSARGGQSSYEQYV.

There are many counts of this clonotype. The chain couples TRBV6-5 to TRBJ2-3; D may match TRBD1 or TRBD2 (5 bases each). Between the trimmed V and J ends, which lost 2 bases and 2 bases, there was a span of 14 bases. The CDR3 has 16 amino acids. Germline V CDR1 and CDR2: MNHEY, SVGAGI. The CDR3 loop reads CASSYRGLGVTDTQYF. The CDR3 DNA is TGTGCCAGCAGTTACCGGGGCCTTGGGGTCACAGATACGCAGTATTTT.

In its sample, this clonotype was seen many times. CDR3 nucleotide sequence: TGTGCCAGCAGCCGCAAGGGATTTGTTTACGAGCAGTACTTC. As protein: CASSRKGFVYEQYF. The chain combines TRBV7-6 with TRBJ2-7; unclear D gene. From germline, CDR1 is SGHVS and CDR2 FNYEAQ. The CDR3 runs to 14 residues. Trimming pared 5 bases from V and 4 bases from J, leaving 15 bases between. The variable domain in full, with the rest retrieved from reference TRBV7-6 and TRBJ2-7, is GAGVSQSPRYKVTKRGQDVALRCDPISGHVSLYWYRQALGQGPEFLTYFNYEAQQDKSGLPNDRFSAERPEGSISTLTIQRTEQRDSAMYRCASSRKGFVYEQYFGPGTRLTVT.

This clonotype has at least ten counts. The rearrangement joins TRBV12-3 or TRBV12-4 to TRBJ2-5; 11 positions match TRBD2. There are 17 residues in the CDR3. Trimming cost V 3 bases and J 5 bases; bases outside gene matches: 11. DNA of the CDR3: TGTGCCAGCAGTTTCGTCGGGTTAGCGGGGGGGCTGGAGACCCAGTACTTC. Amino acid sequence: CASSFVGLAGGLETQYF.

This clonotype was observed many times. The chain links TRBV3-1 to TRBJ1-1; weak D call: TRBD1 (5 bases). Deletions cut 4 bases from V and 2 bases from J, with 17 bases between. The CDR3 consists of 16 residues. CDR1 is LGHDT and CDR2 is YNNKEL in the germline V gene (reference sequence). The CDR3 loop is CASSLCGGGPNTEAFF. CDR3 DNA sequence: TGTGCCAGCAGCCTCTGTGGGGGGGGTCCAAACACTGAAGCTTTCTTT.

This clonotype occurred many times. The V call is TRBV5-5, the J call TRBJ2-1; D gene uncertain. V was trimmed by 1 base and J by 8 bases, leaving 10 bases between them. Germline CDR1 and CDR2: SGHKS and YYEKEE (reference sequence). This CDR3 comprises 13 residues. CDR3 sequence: CASSLSWFDEQFF. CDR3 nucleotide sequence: TGTGCCAGCAGCTTGTCGTGGTTCGATGAGCAGTTCTTC.

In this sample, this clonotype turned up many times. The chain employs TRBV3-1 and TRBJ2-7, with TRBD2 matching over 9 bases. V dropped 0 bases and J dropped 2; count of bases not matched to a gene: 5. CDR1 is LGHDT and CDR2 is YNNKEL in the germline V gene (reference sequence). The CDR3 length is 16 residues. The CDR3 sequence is CASSQDSGLATYEQYF. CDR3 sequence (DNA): TGTGCCAGCAGCCAAGATTCTGGACTAGCGACCTACGAGCAGTACTTC.

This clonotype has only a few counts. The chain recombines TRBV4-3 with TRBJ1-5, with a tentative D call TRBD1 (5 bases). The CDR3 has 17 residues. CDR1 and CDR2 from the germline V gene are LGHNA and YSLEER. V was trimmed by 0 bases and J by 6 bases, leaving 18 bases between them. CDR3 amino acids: CASSQDGSGRSGQPQHF. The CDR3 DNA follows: TGCGCCAGCAGCCAAGATGGGTCAGGGAGGTCAGGTCAGCCCCAGCATTTT.

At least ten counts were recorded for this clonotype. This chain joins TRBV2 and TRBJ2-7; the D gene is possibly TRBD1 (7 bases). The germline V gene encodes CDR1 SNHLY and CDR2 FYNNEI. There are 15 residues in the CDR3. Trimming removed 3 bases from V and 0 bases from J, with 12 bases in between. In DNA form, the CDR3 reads TGTGCCAGCAGTGACAGGGGGGCAAGCTCCTACGAGCAGTACGTC. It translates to CASSDRGASSYEQYV.

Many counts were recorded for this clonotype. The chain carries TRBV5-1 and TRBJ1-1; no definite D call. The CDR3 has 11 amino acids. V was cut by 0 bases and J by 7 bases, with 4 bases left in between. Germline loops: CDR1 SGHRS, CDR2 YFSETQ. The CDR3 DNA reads TGCGCCAGCAGCTTGGGAATTGAAGCTTTCTTT. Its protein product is CASSLGIEAFF.

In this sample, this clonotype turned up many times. The CDR3 sequence is CASSGDRVAYGYTF. As DNA, the CDR3 is TGTGCCAGCAGCGGAGACAGGGTGGCCTATGGCTACACCTTC. The chain combines TRBV7-9 with TRBJ1-2; the match to TRBD1 covers 7 bases. Germline V gives CDR1 SEHNR, CDR2 FQNEAQ (reference sequence). V was pared by 5 bases and J by 4 bases, with 7 bases of the junction left unmatched. This CDR3 has 14 residues.

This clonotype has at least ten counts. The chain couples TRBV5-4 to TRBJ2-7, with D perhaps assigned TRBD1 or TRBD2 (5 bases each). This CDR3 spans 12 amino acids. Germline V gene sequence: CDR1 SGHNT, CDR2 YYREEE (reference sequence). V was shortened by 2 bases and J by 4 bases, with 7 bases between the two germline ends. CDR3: CASSFGTYEQYF. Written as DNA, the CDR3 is TGTGCCAGCAGCTTTGGGACGTACGAGCAGTACTTC.